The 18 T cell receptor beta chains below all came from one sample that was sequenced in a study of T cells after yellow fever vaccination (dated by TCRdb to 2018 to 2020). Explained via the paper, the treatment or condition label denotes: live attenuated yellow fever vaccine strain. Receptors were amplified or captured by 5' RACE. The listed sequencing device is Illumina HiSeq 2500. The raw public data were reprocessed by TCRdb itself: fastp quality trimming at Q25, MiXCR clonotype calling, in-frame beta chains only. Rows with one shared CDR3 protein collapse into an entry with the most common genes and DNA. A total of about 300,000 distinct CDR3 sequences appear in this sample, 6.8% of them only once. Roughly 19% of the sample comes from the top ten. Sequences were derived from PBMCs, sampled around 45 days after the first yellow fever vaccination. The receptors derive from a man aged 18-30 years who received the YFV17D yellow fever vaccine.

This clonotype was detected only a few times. Written as DNA, the CDR3 is TGCAGTGCTAGAGAGGGGACAGCGTATAGCAATCAGCCCCAGCATTTT. It encodes CSAREGTAYSNQPQHF. This chain connects TRBV20-1 to TRBJ1-5; 7 nucleotides line up with TRBD1. V was pared by 0 bases and J by 0 bases, with 5 bases of the junction left unmatched. The length of the CDR3 is 16 residues. Germline-derived CDR1 and CDR2 are DFQATT and SNEGSKA (reference sequence).

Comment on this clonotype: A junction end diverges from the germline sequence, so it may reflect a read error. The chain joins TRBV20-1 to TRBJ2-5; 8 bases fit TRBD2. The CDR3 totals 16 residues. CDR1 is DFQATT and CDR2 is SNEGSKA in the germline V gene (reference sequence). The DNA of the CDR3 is TGCTGTGCTAGAGATAGGCAGCGGGGGTGGCAAGAGACCCAGTACTTC. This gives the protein CCARDRQRGWQETQYF.

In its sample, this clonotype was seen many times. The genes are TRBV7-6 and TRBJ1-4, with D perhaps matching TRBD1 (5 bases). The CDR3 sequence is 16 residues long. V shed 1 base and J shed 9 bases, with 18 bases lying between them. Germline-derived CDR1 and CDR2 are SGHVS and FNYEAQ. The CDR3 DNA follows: TGTGCCAGCAGCTTAGAAGGCCGGGGGGTGAACAAAAAACTGTTTTTT. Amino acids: CASSLEGRGVNKKLFF.

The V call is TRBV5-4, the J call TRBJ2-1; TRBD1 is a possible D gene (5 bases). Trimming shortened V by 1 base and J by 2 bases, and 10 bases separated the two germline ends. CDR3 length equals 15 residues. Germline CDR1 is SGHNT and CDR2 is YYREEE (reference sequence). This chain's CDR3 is CASSLSAGTYNEQFF. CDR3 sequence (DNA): TGTGCCAGCAGCTTGAGTGCAGGGACCTACAATGAGCAGTTCTTC.

The CDR3 loop reads CATSDPPLETQYF. In DNA form, the CDR3 reads TGTGCCACCAGTGATCCCCCCTTAGAGACCCAGTACTTC. The rearrangement uses TRBV24-1 and TRBJ2-5; D is unresolved. In germline, CDR1 is KGHDR, CDR2 SFDVKD. This CDR3 region has 13 residues. V lost 3 bases to trimming and J lost 4 bases, with 8 bases between them.

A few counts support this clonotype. The CDR3 nucleotides are TGCGCCAGCAGCCAAGACTGGCAGGCCAATCCCCGTGGCTACACCTTC. It is translated as CASSQDWQANPRGYTF. This rearrangement joins TRBV4-1 to TRBJ1-2; the D is unclear. Germline CDR1 MGHRA, CDR2 YSYEKL. The CDR3 contains 16 residues. Trimming pared 0 bases from V and 7 bases from J, leaving 18 bases between.

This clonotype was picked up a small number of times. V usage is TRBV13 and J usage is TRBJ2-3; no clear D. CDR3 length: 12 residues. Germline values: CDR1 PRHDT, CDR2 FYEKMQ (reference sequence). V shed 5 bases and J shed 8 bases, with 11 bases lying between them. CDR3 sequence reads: CASSRITGTQYF. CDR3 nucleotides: TGTGCCAGCAGCCGAATCACGGGTACGCAGTATTTT.

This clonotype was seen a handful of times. CDR3 DNA sequence: TGTGCCAGCAGCTTATTCTTAGGCTCTGGAAACACCATATATTTT. Residues: CASSLFLGSGNTIYF. V gene TRBV7-2 combines with J gene TRBJ1-3; D not resolved. Germline CDR1 is SGHTA and CDR2 is FQGNSA. The V and J ends lost 2 bases and 0 bases respectively, with 8 bases between them. The CDR3 covers 15 residues.

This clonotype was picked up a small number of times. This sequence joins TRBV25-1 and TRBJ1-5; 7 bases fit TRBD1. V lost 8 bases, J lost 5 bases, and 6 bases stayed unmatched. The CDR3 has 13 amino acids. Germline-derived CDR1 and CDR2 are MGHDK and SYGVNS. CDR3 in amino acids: CASATGVDQPQHF. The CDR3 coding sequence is TGTGCCAGCGCCACAGGGGTCGATCAGCCCCAGCATTTT.

The CDR3 sequence is CASSTTVRNTIYF. The CDR3 coding sequence is TGTGCCAGTAGTACGACAGTCCGAAACACCATATATTTT. The rearrangement links TRBV19 to TRBJ1-3; TRBD1 might be the D (5 bases). The CDR3 has 13 amino acids. V was clipped by 4 bases and J by 5 bases, with 9 bases between them. Looked up from germline, CDR1 is LNHDA and CDR2 is SQIVND (reference sequence).

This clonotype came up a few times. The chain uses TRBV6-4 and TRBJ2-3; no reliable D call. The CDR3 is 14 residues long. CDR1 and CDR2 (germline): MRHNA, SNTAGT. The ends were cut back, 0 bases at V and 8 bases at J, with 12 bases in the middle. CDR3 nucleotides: TGTGCCAGCAGTGACTCGAGTAGACGAGGTACGCAGTATTTT. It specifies CASSDSSRRGTQYF.

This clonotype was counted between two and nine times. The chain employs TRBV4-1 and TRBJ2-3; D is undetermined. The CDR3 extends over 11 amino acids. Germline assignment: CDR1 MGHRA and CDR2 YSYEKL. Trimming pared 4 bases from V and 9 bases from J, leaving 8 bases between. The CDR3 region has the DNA TGCGCCAGCAGCCCTGGGAAGACGCAGTATTTT. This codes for CASSPGKTQYF.

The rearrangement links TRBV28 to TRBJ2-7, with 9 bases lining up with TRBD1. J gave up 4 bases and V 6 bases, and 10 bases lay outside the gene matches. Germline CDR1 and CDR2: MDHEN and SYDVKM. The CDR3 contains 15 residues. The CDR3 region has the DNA TGTGCCAGCAGCCCGGGGACAGGGTTAGTTTACGAGCAGTACGTC. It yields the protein CASSPGTGLVYEQYV.

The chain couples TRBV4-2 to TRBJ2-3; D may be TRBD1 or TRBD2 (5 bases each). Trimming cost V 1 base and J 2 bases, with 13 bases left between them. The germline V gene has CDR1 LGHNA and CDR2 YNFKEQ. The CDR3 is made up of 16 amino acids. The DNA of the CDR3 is TGTGCCAGCAGCCAAGGGGACCCGCGGCACACAGATACGCAGTATTTT. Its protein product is CASSQGDPRHTDTQYF.

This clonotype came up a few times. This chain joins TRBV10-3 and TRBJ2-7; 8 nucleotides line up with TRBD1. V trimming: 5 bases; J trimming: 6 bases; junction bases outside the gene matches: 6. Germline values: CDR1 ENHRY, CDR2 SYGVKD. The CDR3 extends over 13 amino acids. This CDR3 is CAISWDRFSEQYF. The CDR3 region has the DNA TGTGCCATCAGTTGGGACAGGTTCAGCGAGCAGTACTTC.

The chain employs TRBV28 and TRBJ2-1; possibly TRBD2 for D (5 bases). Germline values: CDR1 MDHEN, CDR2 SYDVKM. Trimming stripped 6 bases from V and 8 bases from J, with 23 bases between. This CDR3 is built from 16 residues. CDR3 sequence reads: CASRGLDSAFLYEQFF. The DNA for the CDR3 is TGTGCCAGCAGGGGATTGGACTCAGCCTTTTTGTATGAGCAGTTCTTC.

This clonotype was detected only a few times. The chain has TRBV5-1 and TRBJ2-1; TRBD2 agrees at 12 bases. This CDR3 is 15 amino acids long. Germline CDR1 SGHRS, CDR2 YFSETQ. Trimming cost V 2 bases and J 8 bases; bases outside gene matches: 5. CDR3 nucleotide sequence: TGCGCCAGCAGCTTACTAGCGGGGGGAATTGATGAGCAGTTCTTC. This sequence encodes CASSLLAGGIDEQFF.

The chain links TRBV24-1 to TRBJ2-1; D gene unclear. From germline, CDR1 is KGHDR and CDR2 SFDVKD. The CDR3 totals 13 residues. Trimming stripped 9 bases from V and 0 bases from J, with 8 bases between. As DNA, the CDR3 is TGTGCCACCCAGGACCGCTCCTACAATGAGCAGTTCTTC. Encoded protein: CATQDRSYNEQFF.